Each of the 2 T cell receptor beta chains below was sequenced from the same sample in a study of CD8 T cells in ankylosing spondylitis. TCRdb itself ran the 5' RACE reads through MiXCR, one entry per CDR3 protein. The top ten hold around an eighth of the sample, which has some 130,000 distinct CDR3 sequences, about 7% seen once. Sample: blood, either unsorted or a sorted T cell fraction (not recorded which). The source of these receptors is a female donor with ankylosing spondylitis or in good health (not recorded which).

This clonotype was recorded at least ten times. The chain is built from TRBV6-2 or TRBV6-3 and TRBJ1-1; no definite D call. The CDR3 spans 13 residues. Trimming took 2 bases from V and 5 from J, leaving 9 bases between them. Germline V gene sequence: CDR1 MNHEY, CDR2 SVGEGT. The DNA of the CDR3 is TGTGCCAGCAGTTACCGAACGGGGACTGAAGCTTTCTTT. Its protein product is CASSYRTGTEAFF.

The genes are TRBV3-1 and TRBJ1-2; 10 bases align to TRBD1. The CDR3 contains 17 residues. From germline, CDR1 is LGHDT and CDR2 YNNKEL (reference sequence). Trimming at V came to 10 bases and at J to 2 bases, leaving 16 bases not matched to a gene. The CDR3 reads CATCPGTGANRNYGYTF. DNA for the CDR3: TGTGCCACCTGCCCCGGGACAGGGGCCAATCGAAACTATGGCTACACCTTC.